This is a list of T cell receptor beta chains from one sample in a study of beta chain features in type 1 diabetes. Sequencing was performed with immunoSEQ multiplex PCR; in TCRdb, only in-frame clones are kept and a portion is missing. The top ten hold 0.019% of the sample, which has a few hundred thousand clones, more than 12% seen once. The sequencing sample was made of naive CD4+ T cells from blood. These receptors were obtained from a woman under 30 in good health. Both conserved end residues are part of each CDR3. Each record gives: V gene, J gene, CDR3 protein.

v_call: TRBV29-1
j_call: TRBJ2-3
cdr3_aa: CSVGATSSPDTQYF

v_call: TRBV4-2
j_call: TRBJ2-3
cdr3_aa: CASSQDLTDTQYF

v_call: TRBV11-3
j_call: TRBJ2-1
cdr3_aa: CASSSNYLVQFF

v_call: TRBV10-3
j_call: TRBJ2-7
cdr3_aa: CAIGGYEQYF

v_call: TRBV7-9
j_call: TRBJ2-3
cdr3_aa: CASSSRTSGSSTDTQYF

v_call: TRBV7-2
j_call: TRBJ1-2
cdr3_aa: CASSTGQNYGYTF

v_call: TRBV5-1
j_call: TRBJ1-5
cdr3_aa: CASSLDPEEPQHF

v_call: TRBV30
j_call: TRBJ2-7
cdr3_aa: CAWMAGPEAYEQYF

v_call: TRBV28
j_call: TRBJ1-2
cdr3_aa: CASSLSGFVYGYTF

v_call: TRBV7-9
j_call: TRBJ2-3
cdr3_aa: CASSFEGAADTQYF

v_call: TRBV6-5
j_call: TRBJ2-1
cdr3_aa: CASSTGNEQFF

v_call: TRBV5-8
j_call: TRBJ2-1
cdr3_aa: CASSQILAKDEQFF

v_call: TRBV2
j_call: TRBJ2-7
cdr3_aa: CASSDLREQYF

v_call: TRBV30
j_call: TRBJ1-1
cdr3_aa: CAWSRGQMNTEAFF

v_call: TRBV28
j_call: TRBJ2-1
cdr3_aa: CASSLPGTQGNEQFF

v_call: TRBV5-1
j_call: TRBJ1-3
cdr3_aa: CASSLVTAGNTIYF